This TCR beta chain appears in the sequencing data of a study of T cells in Graves' hyperthyroidism and ophthalmopathy (dated by TCRdb to 2018 to 2020). Notes on the research overall: Peripheral blood samples were taken at initial diagnosis, before any treatment was given. Following sampling, methimazole starting at 30 mg daily was given to hyperthyroidism patients, and high-dose intravenous methylprednisolone was given to ophthalmopathy patients. The paper describes TCR Vbeta CDR3 sequencing of more than 120 peripheral blood samples, made up of about 41 ophthalmopathy patients, 70 to 75 hyperthyroidism patients and approximately 17 progressor patients. An independent validation cohort of 18 to 20 hyperthyroidism patients and 17 patients who later progressed to ophthalmopathy tested prospective prediction of ophthalmopathy. A discovery cohort of roughly 100 patients, roughly 40 with Graves' ophthalmopathy and 55 to 65 with stable Graves' hyperthyroidism, was used to find distinguishing TCR V-J signatures. In addition, the study compared T-cell repertoires in thyroid tissue and in blood from a handful of Graves' hyperthyroidism patients. The 100 discovery patients were randomly divided into training and test sets at a 7:3 ratio.

Including cysteine and phenylalanine, the CDR3 has 13 amino acids. Only the CDR3 region is kept as DNA, spanning 39 bases read in frame from base 1. Clipping removes 6 bases from V and 4 bases from J, with 6 as the unmatched junction base count. The germline V gene encodes CDR1 DFQATT and CDR2 SNEGSKA (reference sequence). Ten or more counts support this clonotype. Which antigen it targets is not known. Base qualities were left out, and no much larger clone turns up one base away. Graves' hyperthyroidism was defined as stable when no progression to ophthalmopathy occurred over 18 months of follow-up. Hyperthyroidism patients were aged 18 to 65 years and newly diagnosed, with disease duration of less than 2 months. Patients with uncontrolled infections, other autoimmune diseases, pregnancy or lactation were excluded. Diagnoses relied on clinical symptoms, serum thyroxine and TRAb, thyroid ultrasound and orbital computed tomography. PBMCs were isolated from about 9.2 ml of fresh peripheral blood by Ficoll-Paque density gradient centrifugation. Total RNA was extracted with Trizol reagent, and quality was checked on an Agilent 2100 Bioanalyzer.

Overall study results and their limits: Ophthalmopathy was separated from stable hyperthyroidism by a 13 V-J signature model, with 85% to 90% sensitivity and 81% to 82% specificity obtained in cross-validation and 80%/75% obtained in testing. Blood samples also contained most of the expanded thyroid clonotypes (frequency above 0.001), which suggests that blood repertoires may reflect thyroid immune responses. No statistical method was used to fix the sample size in advance, and group allocation was not hidden from the investigators. In validation, progression to ophthalmopathy was predicted by the model with roughly 69% sensitivity and roughly 76% specificity, a median of about 6.8 months before onset.

The TCR beta CDR3 regions were amplified from the RNA transcripts. A first-round RT-PCR of the TCR CDR3 used the HTBI primer set with the Qiagen OneStep RT-PCR kit. Libraries were constructed in a second round of multiplex PCR, after which size selection and purification were carried out. Libraries were sequenced paired-end with 100 bp reads on an Illumina HiSeq2000. The source study handled its data this way. SOAPnuke was used to process the raw data, removing reads that contained adapters or uncalled bases, had a mean Phred below 15, or lacked an exact match to the constant primer or identifier. High-quality paired reads were merged with COPE v1.2.5, and unique nucleotide sequences were defined as clonotypes. MiTCR v1.1 was used to align clonotypes to the IMGT TRBV, TRBD and TRBJ reference segments. Analysis was restricted to V-J combinations with a frequency above 0.0001, which covered just over 98% of repertoires. The TCS score was defined as the ratio of F50 (clonal expansion) to E x V (chaos), calculated using BLOSUM62-based TCRdist between CDR3 peptides within each V-J. Welch's t-statistics and random forest reduced 500 to 650 V-J features to roughly 13, which were used in a naive Bayes classifier (R e1071). The public reads were reprocessed in TCRdb via fastp at Q25 and MiXCR, keeping in-frame beta chains. A single entry per CDR3 protein holds the most common genes and DNA from its merged rows. V and J calls and clone size were set by TCRdb, not the authors. For this sample there are approximately 430,000 distinct CDR3 sequences; approximately 14% appear just once. Of the sample, around 7.3% falls within the top ten clones.

This clonotype originated in a woman aged 18-29 years with Graves' hyperthyroidism. The chain was built from TRBV20-1 and TRBJ1-3; 7 bases in between match TRBD1. Sample: blood. The encoded CDR3 is CSAREGAGNTIYF. The base sequence is TGCAGTGCCCGAGAGGGGGCAGGAAACACCATATATTTT.